This TCR beta chain was retrieved from a study of cytomegalovirus exposure and HLA in healthy donors. This clone was picked up a small number of times. This PCR relied on a set of 60 Vbeta primers and 13 Jbeta primers. TCRdb keeps only in-frame clones here, not all; method: immunoSEQ multiplex PCR. The sample contains around 80,000 clones, approximately 65% of which appear only once. The CDR3 covers 13 residues. Looked up from germline, CDR1 is SGHRS and CDR2 is YFSETQ. Trimming stripped 4 bases from V and 5 bases from J, with 12 bases between. What was sequenced was PBMCs. This sequence was found in a male donor in good health and CMV-seropositive. This sequence joins TRBV5-1 and TRBJ2-5; tentative D call: TRBD1 (6 bases). The CDR3 DNA reads TGCGCCAGCAGCCTCAGGGGAGAGGAGACCCAGTACTTC. Translation: CASSLRGEETQYF.